The sequence of this T cell receptor beta chain was determined in a study of blood T cell repertoires in COVID-19. Study in general: Collection of acute and convalescent COVID-19 samples took place in the United States, Italy and Spain.

Generated by immunoSEQ multiplex PCR, the TCRdb table keeps only in-frame clones and is missing some. The top ten hold less than 9% of the sample, which has more than 80,000 clones, around 82% seen once. This CDR3 comprises 14 residues. Trimming took 4 bases from V and 4 from J, leaving 10 bases between them. CDR1 is MNHNY and CDR2 is SVGAGI in the germline V gene (reference sequence). Sample: peripheral blood. The TCR originated in a man aged 50 to 60 with active or convalescent COVID-19. This sequence joins TRBV6-6 and TRBJ2-2; a possible D gene is TRBD1 (5 bases). This CDR3 reads CASSSQARTGELFF. The CDR3 region has the DNA TGTGCCAGCAGTTCACAGGCCCGCACCGGGGAGCTGTTTTTT.